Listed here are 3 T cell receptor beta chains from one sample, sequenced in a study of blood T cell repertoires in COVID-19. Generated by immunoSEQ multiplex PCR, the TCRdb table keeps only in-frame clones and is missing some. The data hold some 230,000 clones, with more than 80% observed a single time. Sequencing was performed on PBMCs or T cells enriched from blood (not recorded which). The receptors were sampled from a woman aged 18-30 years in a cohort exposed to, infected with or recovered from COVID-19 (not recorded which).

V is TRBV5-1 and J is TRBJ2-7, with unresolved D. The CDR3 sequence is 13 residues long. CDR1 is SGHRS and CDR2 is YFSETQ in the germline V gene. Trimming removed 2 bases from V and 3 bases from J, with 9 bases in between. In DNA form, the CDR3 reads TGCGCCAGCAGCTTATCCCCTCGCTACGAGCAGTACTTC. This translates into CASSLSPRYEQYF.

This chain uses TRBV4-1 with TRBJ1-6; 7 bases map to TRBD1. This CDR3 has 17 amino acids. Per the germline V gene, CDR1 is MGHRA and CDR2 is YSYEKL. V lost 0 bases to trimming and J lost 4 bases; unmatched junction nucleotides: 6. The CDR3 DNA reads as TGCGCCAGCAGCCAAGATTCAGGACAGGCGTATAATTCACCCCTCCACTTT. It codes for CASSQDSGQAYNSPLHF.

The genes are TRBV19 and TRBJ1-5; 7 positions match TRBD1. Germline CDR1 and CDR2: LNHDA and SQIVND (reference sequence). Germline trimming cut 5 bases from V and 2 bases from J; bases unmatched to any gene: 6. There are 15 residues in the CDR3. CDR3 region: CASSQATGGNQPQHF. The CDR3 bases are TGTGCCAGTAGTCAGGCAACAGGGGGCAATCAGCCCCAGCATTTT.